Listed below are T cell receptor beta chains from one sample, sequenced in a study of shared clonotypes between healthy human individuals. Clones were sequenced by immunoSEQ multiplex PCR, and TCRdb holds only the in-frame ones, with some missing. The sample holds nearly 2 million clones, just under 95% seen once. The sequencing input was naive CD8+ T cells sorted from blood. These TCRs come from a man aged 18 to 29 in good health. CDR3s include the opening cysteine and the closing phenylalanine or tryptophan. A D gene is named only where the DNA matches it firmly. Size values are once, few and many counts, or a class for expanded clones, and some rows have none.

length,V,D,J,size,CDR3,DNA
15,TRBV6-1,.,TRBJ2-2,.,CASSPDRPNTGELFF,TGTGCCAGCAGCCCTGACAGACCGAACACCGGGGAGCTGTTTTTT
14,TRBV9,TRBD1,TRBJ1-2,.,CASSVTGGRYGYTF,TGTGCCAGCAGCGTTACAGGGGGCCGCTATGGCTACACCTTC
14,TRBV27,TRBD2,TRBJ2-7,.,CASSLAGAGYEQYF,TGTGCCAGCAGCCTAGCGGGAGCTGGGTACGAGCAGTACTTC
13,TRBV5-6,.,TRBJ2-7,.,CASSLPSSYEQYF,TGTGCCAGCAGCCTGCCGTCCAGCTACGAGCAGTACTTC
14,TRBV6-1,.,TRBJ1-1,.,CASIPRTANTEAFF,TGTGCCAGCATTCCGCGGACGGCGAACACTGAAGCTTTCTTT
11,TRBV6-5,.,TRBJ1-5,once,CASSEIQPQHF,TGTGCCAGCAGTGAAATCCAGCCCCAGCATTTT
15,TRBV7-6,TRBD2,TRBJ2-7,.,CASSPGTTAGPEQYF,TGTGCCAGCAGCCCGGGGACTACAGCAGGGCCAGAGCAGTACTTC
14,TRBV9,.,TRBJ2-2,.,CASRYSVNTGELFF,TGTGCCAGCAGATATAGCGTGAACACCGGGGAGCTGTTTTTT
14,TRBV28,TRBD1,TRBJ1-2,.,CASSLTDRGYGYTF,TGTGCCAGCAGTTTAACCGACAGGGGCTATGGCTACACCTTC
12,TRBV10-1,.,TRBJ1-2,.,CASSDSGFPYTF,TGCGCCAGCAGTGATTCAGGGTTCCCCTACACCTTC
16,TRBV14,TRBD2,TRBJ2-1,.,CASSHLAGGLGNEQFF,TGTGCCAGCAGCCACTTAGCGGGAGGGCTGGGAAATGAGCAGTTCTTC
16,TRBV4-1,TRBD2,TRBJ2-7,.,CASSQRASGQRGEQYF,TGCGCCAGCAGCCAACGCGCTAGCGGTCAACGGGGCGAGCAGTACTTC
14,TRBV4-1,TRBD1,TRBJ1-2,.,CASSQGGGASDYTF,TGCGCCAGCAGCCAAGGAGGGGGCGCGTCTGACTACACCTTC
14,TRBV10-2,.,TRBJ2-7,.,CASSETGGNYEQYF,TGCGCCAGCAGTGAAACAGGCGGGAACTACGAGCAGTACTTC
15,TRBV4-2,.,TRBJ1-1,.,CASSQDRGLMTEAFF,TGTGCCAGCAGCCAAGATCGGGGTCTGATGACTGAAGCTTTCTTT
13,TRBV4-1,.,TRBJ2-7,once,CASSPPGPYEQYF,TGCGCCAGCAGCCCCCCAGGGCCCTACGAGCAGTACTTC
17,TRBV7-9,TRBD2,TRBJ2-1,.,CASSSTGTSGENNEQFF,TGTGCCAGCAGTTCGACCGGGACTAGCGGGGAAAACAATGAGCAGTTCTTC
14,TRBV6-5,TRBD2,TRBJ2-7,.,CASGLAGPSYEQYF,TGTGCCAGCGGGCTAGCGGGACCATCCTACGAGCAGTACTTC
12,TRBV19,.,TRBJ1-5,.,CASSPLAQPQHF,TGTGCCAGTTCTCCTTTGGCTCAGCCCCAGCATTTT
15,TRBV4-3,.,TRBJ2-5,.,CASSQDRNYQETQYF,TGCGCCAGCAGCCAAGATCGCAACTACCAAGAGACCCAGTACTTC
19,TRBV7-8,TRBD2,TRBJ2-3,.,CASSLAPGLAGALTDTQYF,TGTGCCAGCAGCTTAGCGCCGGGACTAGCGGGGGCCCTCACAGATACGCAGTATTTT
15,TRBV7-9,TRBD1,TRBJ1-1,.,CASSLWTGGNTEAFF,TGTGCCAGCAGCCTCTGGACAGGAGGGAACACTGAAGCTTTCTTT
12,TRBV11-2,.,TRBJ2-2,.,CASSLSFGELFF,TGTGCCAGCAGCTTAAGTTTCGGGGAGCTGTTTTTT
13,TRBV2,.,TRBJ1-4,.,CASKISQDTSLFF,TGTGCCAGCAAAATTTCCCAGGACACCTCACTGTTTTTT
16,TRBV27,TRBD1,TRBJ1-5,.,CASSPSTGVVGQPQHF,TGTGCCAGCAGTCCAAGCACAGGGGTGGTAGGTCAGCCCCAGCATTTT
12,TRBV21-1,.,TRBJ2-3,.,CASARPDRTQYF,TGTGCCAGCGCGAGACCGGACCGTACGCAGTATTTT
15,TRBV9,.,TRBJ1-1,once,CASSPRGGAQTEAFF,TGTGCCAGCAGCCCCCGTGGGGGGGCGCAAACTGAAGCTTTCTTT
15,TRBV11-2,.,TRBJ2-7,.,CASSLAGGGAYEQYF,TGTGCCAGCAGCTTAGCGGGTGGCGGAGCCTACGAGCAGTACTTC
13,TRBV19,.,TRBJ2-7,.,CASSIDSTYEQYF,TGTGCCAGTAGTATTGACAGCACCTACGAGCAGTACTTC
12,TRBV5-1,.,TRBJ2-3,.,CASSLYADTQYF,TGCGCCAGCAGCTTGTACGCAGATACGCAGTATTTT
11,TRBV29-1,.,TRBJ2-1,.,CSVLSYNEQFF,TGCAGCGTTCTGTCCTACAATGAGCAGTTCTTC
14,TRBV13,TRBD1,TRBJ2-3,.,CASSLGDRADTQYF,TGTGCCAGCAGCTTAGGGGACAGGGCCGATACGCAGTATTTT
13,TRBV4-2,TRBD1,TRBJ1-5,.,CASSTGGDQPQHF,TGTGCCAGCAGCACAGGGGGCGATCAGCCCCAGCATTTT
14,TRBV13,.,TRBJ1-4,.,CASSLREGREKLFF,TGTGCCAGCAGCCTCAGGGAGGGAAGGGAAAAACTGTTTTTT
16,TRBV11-2,TRBD2,TRBJ2-7,.,CASSLITSGASYEQYF,TGTGCCAGCAGCCTAATAACTAGCGGGGCTTCCTACGAGCAGTACTTC
12,TRBV4-3,.,TRBJ2-2,.,CASSQGSGELFF,TGCGCCAGCAGCCAAGGATCCGGGGAGCTGTTTTTT
12,TRBV5-6,.,TRBJ1-4,.,CASNKINEKLFF,TGTGCCAGTAACAAAATTAATGAAAAACTGTTTTTT
16,TRBV6-1,TRBD1,TRBJ1-1,.,CASSELPPPAGGLAFF,TGTGCCAGCAGTGAATTACCGCCCCCGGCAGGGGGGTTAGCTTTCTTT
16,TRBV7-9,.,TRBJ1-3,few,CASSPYWGEDGNTIYF,TGTGCCAGCAGCCCGTACTGGGGAGAAGATGGAAACACCATATATTTT
15,TRBV28,.,TRBJ1-1,.,CASSFRGWQGGEAFF,TGTGCCAGCAGTTTTAGGGGATGGCAGGGTGGTGAAGCTTTCTTT
15,TRBV4-1,TRBD2,TRBJ2-7,few,CASSLLAGGPYEQYF,TGCGCCAGCAGCCTCCTAGCGGGAGGGCCTTACGAGCAGTACTTC
13,TRBV5-6,.,TRBJ2-5,.,CASSSPGDWTQYF,TGTGCCAGCAGCTCCCCGGGGGATTGGACCCAGTACTTC
14,TRBV11-2,TRBD2,TRBJ2-1,once,CASSLVPAGDEQFF,TGTGCCAGCAGCTTAGTCCCCGCGGGGGATGAGCAGTTCTTC
12,TRBV2,.,TRBJ2-1,.,CASRNIAYEQFF,TGTGCCAGCAGGAATATAGCGTATGAGCAGTTCTTC
16,TRBV6-5,TRBD1,TRBJ1-2,.,CASSSRDRVFEDGYTF,TGTGCCAGCAGTTCCCGGGACAGGGTATTTGAGGATGGCTACACCTTC
14,TRBV10-3,.,TRBJ2-2,.,CAISESTYTGELFF,TGTGCCATCAGTGAGTCAACTTACACCGGGGAGCTGTTTTTT
14,TRBV15,TRBD2,TRBJ2-7,.,CATREDGASYEQYF,TGTGCCACCCGGGAGGACGGAGCCTCCTACGAGCAGTACTTC
18,TRBV27,.,TRBJ2-1,.,CASSTTEVAGANLNEQFF,TGTGCCAGCAGTACGACGGAAGTTGCGGGGGCCAACCTTAATGAGCAGTTCTTC
19,TRBV5-1,TRBD2,TRBJ2-2,.,CASSWPGLAGVRNTGELFF,TGCGCCAGCAGCTGGCCGGGACTAGCGGGGGTCAGGAACACCGGGGAGCTGTTTTTT
16,TRBV5-5,TRBD1,TRBJ1-2,.,CASSLGHGTGAYGYTF,TGTGCCAGCAGCTTGGGCCATGGGACAGGCGCCTATGGCTACACCTTC
13,TRBV28,TRBD1,TRBJ1-1,.,CASVLIQGAEAFF,TGTGCCAGCGTCCTGATCCAGGGGGCTGAAGCTTTCTTT
14,TRBV6-4,.,TRBJ2-3,.,CASSEWGGSDTQYF,TGTGCCAGCAGTGAATGGGGGGGCTCAGATACGCAGTATTTT